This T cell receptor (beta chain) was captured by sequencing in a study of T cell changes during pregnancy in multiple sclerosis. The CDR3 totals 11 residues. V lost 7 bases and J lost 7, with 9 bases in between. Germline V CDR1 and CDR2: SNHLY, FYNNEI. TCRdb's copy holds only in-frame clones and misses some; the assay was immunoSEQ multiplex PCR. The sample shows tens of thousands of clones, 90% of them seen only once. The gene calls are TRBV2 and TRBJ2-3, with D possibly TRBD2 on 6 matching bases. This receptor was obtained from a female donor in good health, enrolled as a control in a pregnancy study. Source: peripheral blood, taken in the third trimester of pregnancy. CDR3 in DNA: TGTGCCAGCAACGGAGGGAATACGCAGTATTTT. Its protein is CASNGGNTQYF.